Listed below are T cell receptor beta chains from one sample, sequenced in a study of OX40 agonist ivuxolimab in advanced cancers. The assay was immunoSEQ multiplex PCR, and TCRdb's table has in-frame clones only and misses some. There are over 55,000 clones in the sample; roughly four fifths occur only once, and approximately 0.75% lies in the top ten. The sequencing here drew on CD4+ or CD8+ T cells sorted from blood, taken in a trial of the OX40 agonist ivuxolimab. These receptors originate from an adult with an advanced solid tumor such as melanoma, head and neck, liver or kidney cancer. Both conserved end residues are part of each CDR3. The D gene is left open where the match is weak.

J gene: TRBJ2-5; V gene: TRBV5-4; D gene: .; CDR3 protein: CASSALGFQETQYF
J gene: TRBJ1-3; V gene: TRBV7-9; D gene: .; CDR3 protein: CASSIDNSGNTIYF
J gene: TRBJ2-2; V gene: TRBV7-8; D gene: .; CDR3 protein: CASSFFGGNTGELFF
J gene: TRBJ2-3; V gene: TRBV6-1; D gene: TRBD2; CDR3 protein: CATLAGRTDTQYF
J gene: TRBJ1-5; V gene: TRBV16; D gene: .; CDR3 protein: CASSHKGDSNQPQHF
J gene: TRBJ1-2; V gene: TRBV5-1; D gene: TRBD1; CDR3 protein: CASSLMTGGGGGYTF
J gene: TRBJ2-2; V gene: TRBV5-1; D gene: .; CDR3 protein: CASSYTLTGGELFF
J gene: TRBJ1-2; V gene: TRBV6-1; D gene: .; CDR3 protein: CASSEAAGYYGYTF
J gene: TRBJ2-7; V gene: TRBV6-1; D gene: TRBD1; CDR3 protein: CASRQGGEQYF
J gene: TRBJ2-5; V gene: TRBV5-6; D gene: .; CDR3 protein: CASSFRGSSWETQYF
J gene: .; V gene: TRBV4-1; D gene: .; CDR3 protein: CASSQTGKTSYEQYF
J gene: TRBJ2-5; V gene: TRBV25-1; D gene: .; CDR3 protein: CASSERDETQYF
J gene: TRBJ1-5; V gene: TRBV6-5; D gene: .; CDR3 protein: CASRPRAHQPQHF
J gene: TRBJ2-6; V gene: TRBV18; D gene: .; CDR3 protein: CASSPPQVSGANVLTF
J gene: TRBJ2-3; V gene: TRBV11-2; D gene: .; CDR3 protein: CASSQADTQYF
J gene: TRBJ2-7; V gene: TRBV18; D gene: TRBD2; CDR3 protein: CASSLLTSGGTYEQYF
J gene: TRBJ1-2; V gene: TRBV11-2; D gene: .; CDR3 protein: CASSHAPGRRDTF
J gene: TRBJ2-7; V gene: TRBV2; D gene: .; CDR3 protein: CASSDTRGLVDYEQYF
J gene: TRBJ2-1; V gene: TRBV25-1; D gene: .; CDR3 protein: CASSLEYPREQFF
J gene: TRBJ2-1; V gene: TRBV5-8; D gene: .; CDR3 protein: CASSLGRPASEQFF
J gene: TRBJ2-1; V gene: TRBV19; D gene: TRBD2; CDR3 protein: CASAKREVYNEQFF
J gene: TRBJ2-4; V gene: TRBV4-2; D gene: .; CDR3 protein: CASSPTPTGGAKNIQYF
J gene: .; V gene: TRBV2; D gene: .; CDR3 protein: CASSEDRVYEQYF
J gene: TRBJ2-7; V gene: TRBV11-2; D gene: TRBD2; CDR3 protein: CASRQTSGSEQYF
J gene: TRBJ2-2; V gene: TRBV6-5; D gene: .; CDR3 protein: CASRRGPGELFF
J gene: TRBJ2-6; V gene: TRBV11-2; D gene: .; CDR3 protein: CASSLKGGANVLTF
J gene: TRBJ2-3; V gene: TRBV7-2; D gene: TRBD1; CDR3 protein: CASSDRGPDTQYF
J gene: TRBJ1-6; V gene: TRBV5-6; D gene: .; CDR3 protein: CASTMVGRDNSPLHF
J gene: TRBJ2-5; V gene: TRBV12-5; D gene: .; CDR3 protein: CASGLIMAAGPSEETQYF
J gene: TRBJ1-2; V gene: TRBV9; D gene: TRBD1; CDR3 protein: CASSVALEQGKEYGYTF
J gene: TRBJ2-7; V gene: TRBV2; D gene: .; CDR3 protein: CASRWTVGTNEQYF
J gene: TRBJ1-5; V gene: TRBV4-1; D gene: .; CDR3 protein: CASSLEGTTYSNQPQHF
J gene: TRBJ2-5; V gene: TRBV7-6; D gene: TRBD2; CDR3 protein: CASSLMPRGGVQETQYF
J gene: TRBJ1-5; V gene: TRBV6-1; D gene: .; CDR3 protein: CASSTTANNQPQHF
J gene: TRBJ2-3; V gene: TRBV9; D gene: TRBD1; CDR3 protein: CASSVGTGVADTQYF
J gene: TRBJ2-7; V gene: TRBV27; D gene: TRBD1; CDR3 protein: CASSLGTGPKAYEQYF
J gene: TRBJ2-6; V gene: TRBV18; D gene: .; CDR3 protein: CASSYSGANVLTF
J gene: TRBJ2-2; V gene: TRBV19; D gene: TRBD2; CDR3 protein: CASSIRLAGPAANTGELFF
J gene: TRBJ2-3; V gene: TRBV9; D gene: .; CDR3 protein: CASSGATDTQYF
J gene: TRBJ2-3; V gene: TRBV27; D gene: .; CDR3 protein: CASSGPGRGTDTQYF
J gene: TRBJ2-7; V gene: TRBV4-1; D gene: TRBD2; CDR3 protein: CASSQDGGGTPYEQYF
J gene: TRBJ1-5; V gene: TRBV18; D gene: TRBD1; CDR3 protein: CASSPQEGQGGGPQHF
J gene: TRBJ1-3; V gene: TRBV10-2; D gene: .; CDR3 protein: CASSESWAGSGNTIYF
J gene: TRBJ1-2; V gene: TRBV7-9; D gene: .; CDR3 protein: CASSLSQYYGYTF